Listed below are T cell receptor beta chains from one sample, sequenced in a study of cytomegalovirus exposure and HLA in healthy donors. Sequencing used immunoSEQ multiplex PCR; TCRdb keeps in-frame clones, though not all of them. Here the sample spans approximately 93,000 clones, more than 75% being singletons. The sample consisted of PBMCs. Receptors were obtained from a woman aged 40 to 50 in good health and CMV-seronegative. The CDR3 runs from the conserved cysteine through the conserved F or W.

j_call	v_call	cdr3_aa
TRBJ1-2	TRBV30	CAWSIHYGYPF
TRBJ1-1	TRBV9	CASSVAGRGTGEAFF
TRBJ1-2	TRBV25-1	CASSETGVVDYGYTF
TRBJ1-1	TRBV28	CASSSRRAGPYGAEAFF
TRBJ1-5	TRBV7-2	CASSLGDRDYQPQHF
TRBJ1-2	TRBV15	CATSRDGGAGYTF
TRBJ2-5	TRBV4-1	CASSQAMETQYF
.	TRBV30	CAWGPGYEQYF
TRBJ2-1	TRBV9	CASSVQAKEDEQFF
TRBJ2-7	TRBV2	CASSDGILRGQYF
TRBJ2-1	TRBV19	CASSRGQFYNEQFF
TRBJ1-1	TRBV7-2	CASSLRTGENTEAFF
TRBJ1-6	TRBV9	CASSLRQSSYNSPLHF
TRBJ2-7	TRBV6-5	CASSSRGGSYEQYF
TRBJ2-5	TRBV7-9	CASSPRRGGVQETQYF
TRBJ2-6	TRBV27	CASSSIRGNSGANVLTF
TRBJ2-1	TRBV11-1	CASSTGTSGGYNEQFF
TRBJ2-6	TRBV7-3	CASSPRHQVGANVLTF
TRBJ1-1	TRBV29-1	CSVEDLRSEAFF
TRBJ1-2	TRBV11-2	CASSDHEGRGGYTF
TRBJ1-5	TRBV9	CASSPRPGERNQHF
TRBJ1-6	TRBV4-3	CASSQDSGASYNSPLHF
TRBJ2-7	TRBV15	CATSRGLGWEQYF
TRBJ2-7	TRBV7-8	CASSLEAGDPYEQYF